This T cell receptor (beta chain) was sequenced in a study of blood T cell repertoires in COVID-19 (dated by TCRdb to about 2020). With respect to the entire study: The collaborator samples originated in the United States, Italy and Spain and spanned the acute and convalescent phases of COVID-19. Deeply sampled blood TCRbeta repertoires from subjects exposed to, actively infected with, or recovered from COVID-19 were included in the dataset. A de-identified subject ID, COVID-19 status, age in years and sex were almost always included in the sample metadata. The repertoires were released in a freely available public database intended as a resource for research on the immune response to SARS-CoV-2. The prospective study material was composed of cDNA or gDNA derived from T cells, B-cell-depleted T cells, or PBMCs. Where HLA class I and class II types were available, the types were taken from metadata supplied by the sample provider, not from assay-based typing. Samples came from the ongoing ImmuneRACE study (first 160 participants) plus 1,254 subjects from 6 global collaborators. Overall study outcomes, separate from this receptor: How much clinical and demographic metadata was included differed by source and by participant, and the metadata was provided uncurated.

The immunoSEQ Assay, a bias-controlled multiplex PCR, was used to amplify TCRbeta CDR3 regions from genomic DNA. On the authors' methods: The number of nucleated cells in each sample was estimated by amplification of reference gene primers within the assay. To quantify the absolute abundance of each unique TCRbeta CDR3 rearrangement, sequence reads were collapsed and filtered. For each sample, productive Simpson clonality was calculated as the square root of Simpson's diversity index over productive rearrangements. TCRdb carries this immuneACCESS record with in-frame sequences only. Its versions omit some clonotypes, under half of them owing to an unresolved V gene in the studies checked, with the rest unexplained. That table is the source of V, J and clone size, and D and trimming were worked out from the DNA. The sample profile shows a few hundred thousand clones; around 87% of them were found once. Jointly, the top ten make up approximately 1.2% of the sample.

Regarding this clone: The specificity of this receptor is unknown. No clone much larger than this one lies a single base away; base qualities are absent.

V and J are truncated by 1 base and 4 bases respectively, leaving an intervening sequence of 17 bases. From its cysteine to its phenylalanine, the CDR3 spans 16 amino acids. The kept DNA is CDR3 alone, 48 bases in frame from the first base. The germline V gene yields SGHDT for CDR1 and YYEEEE for CDR2. Participants in the prospective study were aged about 18 to 95 years, lived in 20 to 25 United States geographic areas, and enrolled through a virtual design. Cohort assignment in the prospective study relied on participant-reported clinical history from a screening survey and a study questionnaire. Recovered participants in ImmuneRACE Cohort 3 were defined by two consecutive negative NP/OP PCR tests, clearance by a healthcare professional, or resolution of symptoms. In the prospective study, mobile phlebotomists collected whole blood, serum and a nasopharyngeal or oropharyngeal swab from each participant. Prospective study participants could optionally give additional blood draws and questionnaires over an approximately 2-month period. Before DNA extraction, prospective study blood samples were shipped either frozen or at room temperature.

The receptor was isolated from a man aged 25 to 45 who had recovered from COVID-19. In this chain, TRBV5-6 is recombined with TRBJ1-1; the D segment cannot be called with confidence. Sequenced input: PBMCs or T cells enriched from blood (not recorded which). Here the CDR3 is given as CASSLITGYDSTEAFF. Here is the DNA: TGTGCCAGCAGCTTGATCACCGGTTATGATAGCACTGAAGCTTTCTTT.